This T cell receptor beta chain was observed in a study of Graves' ophthalmopathy and Graves' hyperthyroidism. V lost 3 bases and J 2 bases, leaving 2 bases between the germline ends. CDR3 length: 11 residues. Germline values: CDR1 GTSNPN, CDR2 SVGIG (reference sequence). Amplified material comprised TCR beta CDR3 regions derived from RNA transcripts. The library came from an HTBI-primed first-round RT-PCR and a second-round multiplex PCR. TCRdb reprocessed the multiplex PCR reads with MiXCR, giving one entry per CDR3 protein. The table lists around 170,000 distinct CDR3 sequences, less than 45% of them singletons. This clonotype has ten or more counts. Its antigen is as yet unknown. Sampling around 9.8 ml of fresh peripheral blood provided the PBMCs. Study findings and constraints: With about 71% sensitivity and 72% to 85% specificity, the model predicted ophthalmopathy progression. Ophthalmopathy cases were distinguished from stable hyperthyroidism by a 13-signature model, reaching 85% to 90% sensitivity and around 80% specificity.

The sequencing sample was made of peripheral blood. The V gene is TRBV30, the J gene TRBJ1-3; D remains unclear. The clonotype originates from a woman in her 40s with Graves' ophthalmopathy. The CDR3 here is CAWRPGNTIYF. The DNA for the CDR3 is TGTGCCTGGAGACCTGGAAACACCATATATTTT.